The entry below gives a single T cell receptor (beta chain) sequence along with its context. TCRdb keeps only in-frame clones here, not all; method: immunoSEQ multiplex PCR. The table includes 2 million to 2.5 million clones, just under 95% detected once. V was shortened by 4 bases and J by 9 bases, with 10 bases between the two germline ends. This CDR3 has 12 residues. From germline, CDR1 is SEHNR and CDR2 FQNEAQ (reference sequence). This specimen belongs to a study of shared clonotypes between healthy human individuals. Selected positively for CCR7 and CD45RO-negative, naive CD8 cells excluded terminally differentiated effector memory CD45RA+ cells.

Sequenced: naive CD8+ T cells sorted from blood. The chain uses TRBV7-9 and TRBJ2-1; maybe TRBD2 (6 bases). The TCR sequence derives from a man younger than 35 in good health. The CDR3 DNA reads TGTGCCAGCAGCTCCACTAGCACTGAGCAGTTCTTC. Translation: CASSSTSTEQFF. The whole variable domain, remainder taken from reference TRBV7-9 and TRBJ2-1, is DTGVSQNPRHKITKRGQNVTFRCDPISEHNRLYWYRQTLGQGPEFLTYFQNEAQLEKSRLLSDRFSAERPKGSFSTLEIQRTEQGDSAMYLCASSSTSTEQFFGPGTRLTVL.